This is a list of T cell receptor beta chains from one sample in a study of blood T cell repertoires in COVID-19. Here immunoSEQ multiplex PCR was the method, and the copy in TCRdb shows in-frame clones only, minus some. Here the sample spans fewer than 70,000 clones, approximately 88% being singletons. Sequencing input: peripheral blood. These receptors were collected from a human donor in a cohort sampled during active COVID-19. Both conserved end residues are trimmed from each CDR3. A D gene is named only where the DNA matches it firmly.

D	V	J	CDR3
-	TRBV19	TRBJ1-5	ASHWGGASNQPQH
-	TRBV6-2/TRBV6-3	TRBJ2-1	ASSYSRTPSYNEQF
-	TRBV5-4	TRBJ1-4	ASSSKGTSATNEKLF
-	TRBV6-5	TRBJ2-7	ASPKAGLTYEQY
TRBD1	TRBV4-2	TRBJ1-1	ASSQADRESEAF
TRBD2	TRBV29-1	TRBJ2-1	SASGSINEQF
-	TRBV14	TRBJ2-2	ASSQVGNSPTGELF
-	TRBV5-1	TRBJ1-1	ASSLEVSGAEAF
-	TRBV30	TRBJ1-4	AWSTGRGEKLF
-	TRBV5-1	TRBJ1-1	ASSLSGEAF
TRBD2	TRBV4-2	TRBJ2-3	ASSQGSLAGGPDTQY
-	TRBV6-6	TRBJ1-5	ASSSEINQPQH
-	TRBV6-6	TRBJ2-7	ASSSGGYEQY
-	TRBV7-2	TRBJ2-4	ASSLGGVSY
TRBD2	TRBV5-1	TRBJ2-1	ASSPAGAYNEQF
TRBD2	TRBV5-1	TRBJ2-7	ASSLTSGMTYEQY
-	TRBV28	TRBJ1-4	ASSPQREKLF
TRBD1	TRBV7-9	TRBJ1-1	ASSAQQGANTEAF
-	TRBV2	TRBJ2-2	ASIMNTGELF
-	TRBV30	TRBJ1-2	AGGGWHGYT
TRBD2	TRBV28	TRBJ2-7	ASSSRAGRGHEQY
TRBD2	TRBV5-1	TRBJ2-4	ASSQTGTSVAKNIQY
-	TRBV27	TRBJ1-5	ASSPSLLSPQH
-	TRBV29-1	TRBJ1-1	SVAAGVTEAF